This passage covers 14 T cell receptor beta chains from one sample sequenced in a study of T cells after yellow fever vaccination (dated by TCRdb to the late 2010s). The treatment or condition label here, explained by the study, means: live attenuated yellow fever vaccine strain. The library was made by 5' RACE. TCRdb names Illumina HiSeq 2500 as the instrument used. In-frame beta chains were kept once TCRdb had trimmed the public reads at Q25 with fastp and called clones with MiXCR. Here each entry gathers all rows of one CDR3 protein and keeps the most common genes and DNA. The sample table holds about 220,000 distinct CDR3 sequences, of which roughly 6.3% were seen once. About 0.95% of the sample belongs to the ten largest clones. Sample: CD4+ T cells sorted from PBMCs, taken on the day of the yellow fever booster vaccination. These TCRs come from a young man who received the YFV17D yellow fever vaccine.

This clonotype was seen only a few times. V and J are TRBV6-5 and TRBJ2-2; 12 bases are shared with TRBD2. Trimming took 8 bases from V and 3 from J; bases not matched to a gene: 7. The CDR3 loop spans 16 amino acids. Germline values: CDR1 MNHEY, CDR2 SVGAGI. DNA for the CDR3: TGTGCCAGCGTTAACCTAGCGGGAGGGTACACCGGGGAGCTGTTTTTT. The encoded protein is CASVNLAGGYTGELFF.

This clonotype was counted between two and nine times. The rearrangement joins TRBV20-1 to TRBJ2-3; 11 bases match TRBD2. V dropped 6 bases and J dropped 5; count of bases not matched to a gene: 10. The CDR3 is made up of 15 amino acids. Per the germline V gene, CDR1 is DFQATT and CDR2 is SNEGSKA (reference sequence). CDR3 bases: TGCAGTGCGCCCAATAGCGGGAGGGCCGGAGATACGCAGTATTTT. Encoded protein: CSAPNSGRAGDTQYF.

This clonotype appeared many times. The chain couples TRBV5-1 to TRBJ2-2; the D gene is possibly TRBD1 (5 bases). This CDR3 has 15 residues. V gave up 2 bases and J gave up 0 bases, with 8 bases separating them. Germline V gene lookup returns CDR1 SGHRS and CDR2 YFSETQ. CDR3 sequence reads: CASSFREPNTGELFF. The DNA of the CDR3 is TGCGCCAGCAGCTTCAGGGAACCGAACACCGGGGAGCTGTTTTTT.

The rearrangement joins TRBV15 to TRBJ2-7, with D perhaps TRBD2 (6 bases). Germline-derived CDR1 and CDR2 are LNHNV and YYDKDF (reference sequence). CDR3 length equals 15 residues. The V end lost 0 bases, the J end lost 3 bases, and 12 bases lay between the germline ends. The CDR3 here is CATSRELAALYEQYF. The CDR3 DNA reads TGTGCCACCAGCAGAGAATTAGCGGCTCTCTACGAGCAGTACTTC.

This sequence joins TRBV6-5 and TRBJ2-7; weak D call: TRBD2 (6 bases). V lost 7 bases and J 6 bases, leaving 19 bases between the germline ends. The CDR3 spans 14 residues. Germline lookup yields CDR1 MNHEY and CDR2 SVGAGI. Written as DNA, the CDR3 is TGTGCCAGCATTAAGGAGGGTTCCAGAACCGAGCAGTACTTC. Amino acids: CASIKEGSRTEQYF.

This clonotype was detected a few times. The chain has TRBV5-1 and TRBJ2-5; D gene ambiguous. V was pared by 3 bases and J by 5 bases, with 5 bases between. This CDR3 is built from 11 residues. Germline-derived CDR1 and CDR2 are SGHRS and YFSETQ. The CDR3 loop is CASSSWETQYF. The CDR3 DNA sequence: TGCGCCAGCAGCTCGTGGGAGACCCAGTACTTC.

This clonotype was detected many times. DNA of the CDR3: TGTGCCAGCTCACCATCGGAGTACAATGAGCAGTTCTTC. Residues: CASSPSEYNEQFF. The chain employs TRBV18 and TRBJ2-1; D not resolved. The germline CDR1 and CDR2 sequences are KGHSH and LQKENI. CDR3 length: 13 amino acids. V lost 2 bases, J lost 4 bases, and 6 bases lay in between.

This chain uses TRBV18 with TRBJ1-1; D is possibly TRBD1 (5 bases). The V gene lost 6 bases and the J gene lost 1 base, with 15 bases spanning the gap. CDR1 KGHSH and CDR2 LQKENI come from the germline V gene. The CDR3 has 15 amino acids. CDR3 sequence: CASSTAGAQNTEAFF. DNA for the CDR3: TGTGCCAGCTCTACCGCTGGGGCCCAGAACACTGAAGCTTTCTTT.

The table lists this clonotype with many counts. The chain couples TRBV3-1 to TRBJ2-1; TRBD2 matches at 11 bases. The CDR3 spans 18 residues. The J segment lost 0 bases and the V segment lost 4 bases, leaving 8 bases of the junction unmatched. The V gene's germline CDR1 is LGHDT and CDR2 YNNKEL (reference sequence). The CDR3 coding sequence is TGTGCCAGCAGCCCCCCGACTAGCGGGGCGAGCTCCTACAATGAGCAGTTCTTC. Encoded protein: CASSPPTSGASSYNEQFF.

This clonotype was counted many times. V and J are TRBV7-9 and TRBJ2-7, with 12 bases matching TRBD2. Losses at the gene ends were 3 bases for V and 4 bases for J; bases not matched to a gene: 7. Germline lookup yields CDR1 SEHNR and CDR2 FQNEAQ (reference sequence). The CDR3 length is 16 residues. The CDR3 DNA sequence: TGTGCCAGCAGCTTTAGTCTGCTAGCGGGAGGGTACGAGCAGTACTTC. Translating gives CASSFSLLAGGYEQYF.

This clonotype was counted many times. The V gene is TRBV7-2, the J gene TRBJ1-2; the D is unclear. CDR1 is SGHTA and CDR2 is FQGNSA in the germline V gene. The CDR3 length is 14 residues. V lost 1 base and J lost 1, with 7 bases in between. CDR3 nucleotide sequence: TGTGCCAGCAGCTTAGAACTTTTTAACTATGGCTACACCTTC. Protein: CASSLELFNYGYTF.

The sample holds a few counts of this clonotype. The chain uses TRBV5-1 and TRBJ1-4; D might be TRBD1 (6 bases). The CDR3 is made up of 15 amino acids. V gave up 0 bases and J gave up 8 bases, with 14 bases separating them. Germline V gives CDR1 SGHRS, CDR2 YFSETQ. The CDR3 sequence is CASSLVRGRDEKLFF. The CDR3 bases are TGCGCCAGCAGCTTGGTACGGGGGCGAGACGAAAAACTGTTTTTT.

This clonotype showed up many times. This sequence joins TRBV4-3 and TRBJ2-5; perhaps TRBD2 as D (7 bases). CDR3 length: 15 amino acids. V shed 2 bases and J shed 4 bases, with 14 bases lying between them. Germline CDR1 LGHNA, CDR2 YSLEER. CDR3 sequence (DNA): TGCGCCAGCAGCCAAAGATGGGGGGGGCTAGAGACCCAGTACTTC. This encodes CASSQRWGGLETQYF.

This clonotype has more than one count but fewer than ten. The chain combines TRBV18 with TRBJ2-2, with 13 positions matching TRBD2. The germline gives CDR1 KGHSH, CDR2 LQKENI. The CDR3 totals 18 residues. J lost 3 bases, V lost 4 bases, and 8 bases had no gene match. Here the CDR3 DNA reads TGTGCCAGCTCACGGAGGACTAGCGGGAGTCGTTACACCGGGGAGCTGTTTTTT. It codes for CASSRRTSGSRYTGELFF.